The clone carrying this TCR beta chain was detected ten times or more. What it binds is unknown. One end of the junction is discordant with germline, which a read error may explain. The data are from a study of T-cell memory formation after mild COVID-19. General study results and limits: Shrinking CD4+ clones were chiefly CM and EM; CD8+ ones were chiefly EMRA. Clones shrinking from day 15 to 85 showed even CD4/CD8 mixes; later expanders tilted CD4+.

Germline lookup yields CDR1 SGHRS and CDR2 YFSETQ. The CDR3 covers 15 residues. TCRdb reprocessed the 5' RACE reads via MiXCR and lists one record per CDR3 protein. The repertoire holds roughly 170,000 distinct CDR3 sequences, with around 18% as singletons. The chain combines TRBV5-1 with TRBJ2-1, with TRBD1 matching over 10 bases. Material for sequencing was PBMCs or a T cell subset sorted from them (not recorded which). The TCR originated in a man aged 18 to 30 who had mild COVID-19 (a few samples of this study predate the infection). Cell type and time point are not known. The CDR3 region is CASTVTGGSHNEQFF. The CDR3 bases are TGCGCCAGCACCGTGACAGGGGGCTCCCACAATGAGCAGTTCTTC.